One sample yielded the 30 T cell receptor beta chains listed below, sequenced in a study of T cell responses to AZD1222 COVID-19 vaccine listed by TCRdb under 2021. What this sample's time point label stands for: baseline before first vaccination. In the paper's terms, the treatment or condition label means: meningococcal conjugate vaccine given as trial control. The library relied on the immunoSEQ multiplex PCR assay. TCRdb limited this immuneACCESS table to in-frame rearrangements with V and J called. A share of clones is missing; checked studies link under half to unresolved V genes, and the rest is unexplained. The sample table lists approximately 80,000 clones, 88% of them with a count of one. Together, the top ten hold about 5% of the sample. Sequencing used peripheral blood, obtained on day 0 of MenACWY control vaccination. These receptors all stem from an adult in good health.

The chain is built from TRBV18 and TRBJ1-1; unclear D gene. Germline V CDR1 and CDR2: KGHSH, LQKENI. The V end lost 0 bases, the J end lost 3 bases, and 14 bases lay between the germline ends. This CDR3 is 16 amino acids long. DNA of the CDR3: TGTGCCAGCTCACCACCCCAGGTGTCCGTCTACACTGAAGCTTTCTTT. It yields the protein CASSPPQVSVYTEAFF.

CDR3 nucleotides: TGTGCCAGCAGCCAAGAAGGGCCTAGGGGGAACAATGAGCAGTTCTTC. Residues: CASSQEGPRGNNEQFF. The chain carries TRBV3-1 (or the pseudogene TRBV3-2) and TRBJ2-1; maybe TRBD1 (6 bases). V gave up 0 bases and J gave up 5 bases, with 14 bases separating them. The CDR3 extends over 16 amino acids. Germline V gene lookup returns CDR1 LGHDT and CDR2 YNNKEL (reference sequence).

The chain joins TRBV11-3 to TRBJ1-1; the D gene is possibly TRBD1 (5 bases). V was clipped by 2 bases and J by 3 bases, with 10 bases between them. Germline V gene data show CDR1 as SGHNT and CDR2 as YENEEA. This CDR3 spans 14 amino acids. CDR3 amino acids: CASSLWGADTEAFF. CDR3 DNA sequence: TGTGCCAGCAGCTTATGGGGCGCCGACACTGAAGCTTTCTTT.

The V call is TRBV5-1, the J call TRBJ1-2; 7 positions match TRBD1. CDR1 is SGHRS and CDR2 is YFSETQ in the germline V gene. The CDR3 extends over 14 amino acids. Germline trimming cut 5 bases from V and 3 bases from J; bases unmatched to any gene: 7. The CDR3 DNA reads as TGCGCCAGCAGGGGGGACAGTAATTACTATGGCTACACCTTC. Translating it yields CASRGDSNYYGYTF.

CDR3 sequence reads: CASSHRGTGGSNTEAFF. In nucleotides, the CDR3 is TGTGCCAGCAGTCATCGAGGGACAGGGGGCAGTAACACTGAAGCTTTCTTT. The chain carries TRBV6-6 and TRBJ1-1; 12 bases fit TRBD1. There are 17 residues in the CDR3. The germline V gene encodes CDR1 MNHNY and CDR2 SVGAGI (reference sequence). Germline trimming cut 5 bases from V and 2 bases from J; bases unmatched to any gene: 9.

The rearrangement links TRBV30 to TRBJ2-7; D gene uncertain. The V and J ends lost 3 bases and 3 bases respectively, with 15 bases between them. Germline V gives CDR1 GTSNPN, CDR2 SVGIG (reference sequence). The CDR3 sequence is 14 residues long. DNA for the CDR3: TGTGCCTGGAGGACTCTAGGTCCCATCTACGAGCAGTACTTC. Translation: CAWRTLGPIYEQYF.

Only one count was recorded for this clone. V and J are TRBV3-1 (or the pseudogene TRBV3-2) and TRBJ1-6, with 7 bases identical to TRBD1. Germline CDR1 and CDR2: LGHDT and YNNKEL (reference sequence). V gave up 0 bases and J gave up 5 bases; unmatched junction bases: 10. The CDR3 is 18 amino acids. In DNA form, the CDR3 reads TGTGCCAGCAGCCAAGATTATATACAGGGGTTTGATAATTCACCCCTCCACTTT. Residues: CASSQDYIQGFDNSPLHF.

This clone was detected once. The chain couples TRBV24-1 to TRBJ2-2; D gene unclear. The CDR3 length is 14 residues. V lost 3 bases and J lost 4, with 8 bases in between. The germline V gene has CDR1 KGHDR and CDR2 SFDVKD. CDR3 sequence (DNA): TGTGCCACCAGTGATGCGCGGAGCACCGGGGAGCTGTTTTTT. This sequence encodes CATSDARSTGELFF.

This chain connects TRBV6-5 to TRBJ1-1; TRBD1 might be the D (6 bases). This CDR3 comprises 14 residues. The germline CDR1 and CDR2 sequences are MNHEY and SVGAGI. V was trimmed by 8 bases and J by 4 bases, leaving 17 bases between them. The CDR3: CASYPYTGFTEAFF. CDR3 DNA: TGTGCCAGCTATCCCTATACAGGGTTCACTGAAGCTTTCTTT.

V is TRBV9 and J is TRBJ2-5; the D gene is possibly TRBD1 (6 bases). This CDR3 comprises 15 residues. With 0 bases removed from V and 5 bases from J, the gap between germline ends came to 14 bases. Germline CDR1 and CDR2: SGDLS and YYNGEE. The DNA of the CDR3 is TGTGCCAGCAGCGTAGCTGATGGGGGCTATGAGACCCAGTACTTC. Amino acids: CASSVADGGYETQYF.

The CDR3 loop reads CASGGRSPEKLFF. Here the CDR3 DNA reads TGTGCCAGCGGGGGAAGGTCTCCTGAAAAACTGTTTTTT. The rearrangement uses TRBV9 and TRBJ1-4; perhaps TRBD1 as D (5 bases). This CDR3 comprises 13 residues. Trimming shortened V by 7 bases and J by 7 bases, and 14 bases separated the two germline ends. CDR1 and CDR2 from the germline V gene are SGDLS and YYNGEE.

This clone is a singleton in its sample. The chain carries TRBV12-3 or TRBV12-4 and TRBJ2-3; D is uncertain. The CDR3 is made up of 12 amino acids. The V and J ends lost 5 bases and 3 bases respectively, with 6 bases between them. CDR3: CASSPKTDTQYF. The CDR3 coding sequence is TGTGCCAGCAGTCCTAAAACAGATACGCAGTATTTT.

The CDR3 coding sequence is TGTGCCAGCAGCCATGGACAGGGGTCCTATAATTCACCCCTCCACTTT. Protein: CASSHGQGSYNSPLHF. This chain uses TRBV5-4 with TRBJ1-6, with 9 positions matching TRBD1. V shed 4 bases, J shed 1 base, and the junction held 3 bases outside the gene matches. This CDR3 is built from 16 residues. Per the germline V gene, CDR1 is SGHNT and CDR2 is YYREEE (reference sequence). The full variable domain, completed using reference TRBV5-4 and TRBJ1-6, is ETGVTQSPTHLIKTRGQQVTLRCSSQSGHNTVSWYQQALGQGPQFIFQYYREEENGRGNFPPRFSGLQFPNYSSELNVNALELDDSALYLCASSHGQGSYNSPLHFGNGTRLTVT.

This chain joins TRBV4-3 and TRBJ1-1, with D tentatively TRBD1 (5 bases). Trimming cost V 1 base and J 5 bases, with 14 bases left between them. The CDR3 runs to 15 residues. Per germline, CDR1 LGHNA and CDR2 YSLEER. The CDR3: CASSQGEGWRTEAFF. The CDR3 bases are TGCGCCAGCAGCCAAGGGGAGGGGTGGAGGACTGAAGCTTTCTTT.

This sequence joins TRBV10-3 and TRBJ1-4; D gene unclear. The germline V gene has CDR1 ENHRY and CDR2 SYGVKD. V lost 0 bases, J lost 4 bases, and 3 bases lay in between. The CDR3 is made up of 13 amino acids. The CDR3 nucleotides read TGTGCCATCAGTGAGTCGGATAATGAAAAACTGTTTTTT. Translating it yields CAISESDNEKLFF.

The chain employs TRBV27 and TRBJ1-1; D uncertain. This CDR3 region has 15 residues. Germline loops: CDR1 MNHEY, CDR2 SMNVEV (reference sequence). V was cut by 0 bases and J by 8 bases, with 16 bases left in between. The CDR3 nucleotides are TGTGCCAGCAGTTTATCGAAGGTATCAGGCACCGAAGCTTTCTTT. It specifies CASSLSKVSGTEAFF.

In this sample, this clone turned up once. V usage is TRBV27 and J usage is TRBJ2-2; D is perhaps TRBD1 (6 bases). Germline V gene data show CDR1 as MNHEY and CDR2 as SMNVEV (reference sequence). V dropped 3 bases and J dropped 0 bases, with 11 bases sitting between them. The CDR3 covers 16 residues. CDR3 region: CASSFTGTTNTGELFF. CDR3 nucleotides: TGTGCCAGCAGTTTTACAGGGACCACGAACACCGGGGAGCTGTTTTTT.

The rearrangement links TRBV12-3 or TRBV12-4 to TRBJ2-7; D is undetermined. Trimming removed 3 bases at V and 6 bases at J, with 6 bases between. This CDR3 is 11 amino acids long. CDR3 bases: TGTGCCAGCAGTTTGAAGGTCGAGCAGTACTTC. Amino acids: CASSLKVEQYF.

This clone was observed a single time. The rearrangement uses TRBV4-1 and TRBJ1-1, with 7 bases lining up with TRBD1. Per germline, CDR1 MGHRA and CDR2 YSYEKL. The J segment lost 6 bases and the V segment lost 3 bases, leaving 4 bases of the junction unmatched. The CDR3 runs to 13 residues. Written as DNA, the CDR3 is TGCGCCAGCAGCCAGCCAGGGGGGTCTGAAGCTTTCTTT. Its protein product is CASSQPGGSEAFF.

The V gene is TRBV5-1, the J gene TRBJ2-7; the D gene is possibly TRBD2 (5 bases). V was shortened by 4 bases and J by 3 bases, with 23 bases between the two germline ends. There are 17 residues in the CDR3. Germline values: CDR1 SGHRS, CDR2 YFSETQ. In nucleotides, the CDR3 is TGCGCCAGCAGCCCCAGCTTGGGCGGGCCTCCATACTACGAGCAGTACTTC. Its protein product is CASSPSLGGPPYYEQYF.

The chain recombines TRBV12-3 or TRBV12-4 with TRBJ1-2; D call uncertain. The CDR3 runs to 13 residues. V was shortened by 6 bases and J by 8 bases, with 16 bases between the two germline ends. CDR3 DNA: TGTGCCAGCAGCCCCCCCGAACCGGGCGGCTACACCTTC. It is translated as CASSPPEPGGYTF.

This clone was seen just once. The V call is TRBV4-1, the J call TRBJ1-5; D is unresolved. Trimming stripped 1 base from V and 2 bases from J, with 15 bases between. This CDR3 is built from 17 residues. The germline CDR1 and CDR2 sequences are MGHRA and YSYEKL. CDR3 sequence: CASSQGDGIRGNQPQHF. The DNA for the CDR3 is TGCGCCAGCAGCCAAGGTGACGGAATAAGGGGCAATCAGCCCCAGCATTTT.

The chain combines TRBV5-1 with TRBJ2-5, with 9 nucleotides matching TRBD1. The trim removed 4 bases at V and 5 bases at J, leaving 9 bases unmatched. This CDR3 has 15 residues. Germline V gene data show CDR1 as SGHRS and CDR2 as YFSETQ. The CDR3 loop reads CASSLWTGEGETQYF. The DNA for the CDR3 is TGCGCCAGCAGCCTTTGGACAGGGGAGGGGGAGACCCAGTACTTC.

This clone was seen only once. The chain links TRBV5-4 to TRBJ2-2; no clear D. Germline CDR1 is SGHNT and CDR2 is YYREEE (reference sequence). Trimming pared 0 bases from V and 2 bases from J, leaving 2 bases between. This CDR3 is 13 amino acids long. The CDR3 coding sequence is TGTGCCAGCAGCTTGGTTAACACCGGGGAGCTGTTTTTT. This gives the protein CASSLVNTGELFF.

The genes are TRBV6-1 and TRBJ1-1; D uncertain. Germline CDR1 is MNHNS and CDR2 is SASEGT. The ends were cut back, 1 base at V and 2 bases at J, with 11 bases in the middle. The CDR3 has 15 residues. The CDR3, as DNA: TGTGCCAGCAGTGAAGTCCGAGTGTCTAACACTGAAGCTTTCTTT. This gives the protein CASSEVRVSNTEAFF.

The chain is built from TRBV7-2 and TRBJ2-3; 8 bases align to TRBD2. V was clipped by 5 bases and J by 3 bases; unmatched bases: 4. The germline V gene has CDR1 SGHTA and CDR2 FQGNSA. The CDR3 covers 14 residues. CDR3 amino acids: CASSPERGTDTQYF. The CDR3 DNA sequence: TGTGCCAGCAGCCCTGAGCGGGGGACAGATACGCAGTATTTT.

V and J are TRBV5-1 and TRBJ2-7; possible D gene TRBD1, 6 bases. Germline V gene sequence: CDR1 SGHRS, CDR2 YFSETQ. The V end lost 0 bases, the J end lost 7 bases, and 14 bases lay between the germline ends. The CDR3 spans 14 residues. The CDR3 DNA reads as TGCGCCAGCAGCTTGGGGACAGCCCAGCGAGAGCAGTACTTC. Protein sequence: CASSLGTAQREQYF.

V is TRBV5-6 and J is TRBJ1-2, with D possibly matching TRBD1 (6 bases). CDR1 is SGHDT and CDR2 is YYEEEE in the germline V gene. V was shortened by 0 bases and J by 4 bases, with 10 bases between the two germline ends. The CDR3 extends over 14 amino acids. Here the CDR3 reads CASSLGTGTYGYTF. The CDR3 DNA reads as TGTGCCAGCAGCTTGGGTACAGGGACCTATGGCTACACCTTC.

The J gene is TRBJ1-1, the V gene TRBV30; D gene ambiguous. Germline V lookup: CDR1 GTSNPN, CDR2 SVGIG (reference sequence). Trimming removed 2 bases at V and 4 bases at J, with 11 bases between. The CDR3 has 13 residues. CDR3: CAWSPMGSTEAFF. In nucleotides, the CDR3 is TGTGCCTGGAGTCCTATGGGGAGCACTGAAGCTTTCTTT.

The chain is built from TRBV28 and TRBJ1-2; a weak D match, TRBD1 (5 bases). Germline CDR1 is MDHEN and CDR2 is SYDVKM. The V end lost 2 bases, the J end lost 0 bases, and 7 bases lay between the germline ends. This CDR3 comprises 14 residues. The CDR3 bases are TGTGCCAGCAGTTTAGGGGGTACTAACTATGGCTACACCTTC. Its protein is CASSLGGTNYGYTF.